These 27 T cell receptor beta chains originate from one sample sequenced in a study of T-cell reconstitution after alpha-beta-depleted transplantation in children. Unique molecular identifiers featured in how the TCRbeta library was prepared. MiXCR, applied by TCRdb to the PCR reads, yields one record per CDR3 protein. This repertoire shows roughly 490,000 distinct CDR3 sequences, over 10% found once; its top ten account for less than 15%. The starting material was PBMCs, mostly from graft donor cells, obtained 180 days after TCRalphabeta/CD19-depleted stem cell transplant. These receptors were obtained from a female patient aged 2-10 years who had a stem cell transplant for aplastic anemia, so the T cells may come from the graft donor.

The rearrangement links TRBV7-2 to TRBJ2-7; 8 nucleotides agree with TRBD1. Germline values: CDR1 SGHTA, CDR2 FQGNSA. The ends lost 5 bases at V and 4 bases at J; junction bases unmatched: 7. The CDR3 runs 14 residues. The chain's CDR3 is CASSPRTGQYEQYF. CDR3 nucleotides: TGTGCCAGCAGCCCCAGGACAGGGCAGTACGAGCAGTACTTC.

This clonotype showed up many times. The genes are TRBV2 and TRBJ2-3; TRBD1 aligns across 10 bases. The CDR3 has 16 amino acids. V was pared by 6 bases and J by 3 bases, with 9 bases of the junction left unmatched. CDR1 is SNHLY and CDR2 is FYNNEI in the germline V gene. CDR3 loop: CASRQDRGMRTDTQYF. The CDR3, as DNA: TGTGCCAGCAGACAGGACAGGGGGATGAGAACAGATACGCAGTATTTT. The full variable domain, rest sourced from reference TRBV2 and TRBJ2-3, is EPEVTQTPSHQVTQMGQEVILRCVPISNHLYFYWYRQILGQKVEFLVSFYNNEISEKSEIFDDQFSVERPDGSNFTLKIRSTKLEDSAMYFCASRQDRGMRTDTQYFGPGTRLTVL.

This clonotype was seen a handful of times. V usage is TRBV7-2 and J usage is TRBJ1-6; D is perhaps TRBD1 (5 bases). From germline, CDR1 is SGHTA and CDR2 FQGNSA. This CDR3 has 11 residues. Trimming cost V 1 base and J 16 bases, with 8 bases left between them. The CDR3 DNA reads TGTGCCAGCAGCTTAGTGGGGGGTCTCCACTTT. It codes for CASSLVGGLHF. The complete variable domain, with remaining parts taken from reference TRBV7-2 and TRBJ1-6, reads GAGVSQSPSNKVTEKGKDVELRCDPISGHTALYWYRQSLGQGLEFLIYFQGNSAPDKSGLPSDRFSAERTGGSVSTLTIQRTQQEDSAVYLCASSLVGGLHFGNGTRLTVT.

This clonotype showed up just a few times. The chain uses TRBV6-5 and TRBJ2-3, with 9 bases fitting TRBD2. There are 16 residues in the CDR3. Losses at the gene ends were 0 bases for V and 4 bases for J; bases not matched to a gene: 5. Germline CDR1 MNHEY, CDR2 SVGAGI. CDR3 in amino acids: CASSYSMGLAADTQYF. CDR3 bases: TGTGCCAGCAGTTACTCGATGGGACTAGCCGCAGATACGCAGTATTTT.

In this sample, this clonotype turned up a few times. The chain is built from TRBV20-1 and TRBJ1-3; weak D call: TRBD1 (6 bases). Germline values: CDR1 DFQATT, CDR2 SNEGSKA (reference sequence). The V end was cut by 6 bases, the J end by 0 bases, with 12 bases between. This CDR3 has 14 amino acids. The CDR3 DNA follows: TGCAGTGCCGTGGACAGTCGCTCTGGAAACACCATATATTTT. It yields the protein CSAVDSRSGNTIYF.

The J gene is TRBJ2-3, the V gene TRBV4-1; 7 bases agree with TRBD2. Germline V gene data show CDR1 as MGHRA and CDR2 as YSYEKL. The CDR3 covers 17 residues. V trimming: 0 bases; J trimming: 4 bases; junction bases outside the gene matches: 10. CDR3 in DNA: TGCGCCAGCAGCCAAGAACCGGGACTACCAGGCCCAGATACGCAGTATTTT. Encoded protein: CASSQEPGLPGPDTQYF.

This clonotype was seen at least ten times. The chain combines TRBV25-1 with TRBJ1-4, with D unclear. The CDR3 runs to 11 residues. CDR1 is MGHDK and CDR2 is SYGVNS in the germline V gene. V shed 2 bases and J shed 8 bases, with 3 bases lying between them. The CDR3, as DNA: TGTGCCAGCAGTGAAGCCGAAAAACTGTTTTTT. This codes for CASSEAEKLFF.

This clonotype has only a few counts. This chain joins TRBV7-2 and TRBJ1-1; D is possibly TRBD1 (5 bases). Germline-derived CDR1 and CDR2 are SGHTA and FQGNSA. There are 17 residues in the CDR3. V was trimmed by 3 bases and J by 5 bases, leaving 22 bases between them. The CDR3 bases are TGTGCCAGCAGCTTGATAGGGCCAGGTGCCGGGGGGACTGAAGCTTTCTTT. The encoded protein is CASSLIGPGAGGTEAFF.

The chain uses TRBV7-3 and TRBJ2-1; possible D gene TRBD2, 6 bases. V was pared by 1 base and J by 8 bases, with 15 bases between. Germline V gives CDR1 SGHTA, CDR2 FQGTGA. The CDR3 consists of 15 residues. DNA for the CDR3: TGTGCCAGCAGCTTAATAGCGGCCAGAGCCGATGAGCAGTTCTTC. This encodes CASSLIAARADEQFF. Combining the CDR3 with reference TRBV7-3 and TRBJ2-1 gives the whole variable domain GAGVSQTPSNKVTEKGKYVELRCDPISGHTALYWYRQSLGQGPEFLIYFQGTGAADDSGLPNDRFFAVRPEGSVSTLKIQRTERGDSAVYLCASSLIAARADEQFFGPGTRLTVL.

This clonotype has a handful of counts. The chain links TRBV6-5 to TRBJ2-2; TRBD1 might be the D (6 bases). V was pared by 0 bases and J by 4 bases, with 12 bases between. The germline V gene encodes CDR1 MNHEY and CDR2 SVGAGI. This CDR3 spans 16 amino acids. This CDR3 is CASSYSGGIGTGELFF. CDR3 nucleotides: TGTGCCAGCAGTTACTCAGGGGGTATCGGCACCGGGGAGCTGTTTTTT.

This clonotype was observed a few times. V usage is TRBV20-1 and J usage is TRBJ2-3; 7 bases are a match to TRBD1. The CDR3 contains 17 residues. The germline CDR1 and CDR2 sequences are DFQATT and SNEGSKA (reference sequence). V gave up 3 bases and J gave up 1 base; unmatched junction bases: 13. The CDR3, as DNA: TGCAGTGCTAGCCCTGAGGGGGCGAGCCGCCGCACAGATACGCAGTATTTT. Encoded protein: CSASPEGASRRTDTQYF.

The chain combines TRBV6-1 with TRBJ1-6, with D uncertain. CDR3 size: 13 residues. Trimming pared 6 bases from V and 15 bases from J, leaving 18 bases between. Germline assignment: CDR1 MNHNS and CDR2 SASEGT. For the CDR3, the DNA is TGTGCCAGCAGGTTCGGATGGGAAGAGGACCTCCACTTT. The encoded protein is CASRFGWEEDLHF.

The V gene is TRBV2, the J gene TRBJ2-7; 8 bases align to TRBD2. CDR1 and CDR2 from the germline V gene are SNHLY and FYNNEI. CDR3 length: 15 amino acids. V trimming: 3 bases; J trimming: 4 bases; junction bases outside the gene matches: 8. The CDR3 here is CASSDFPTSGYEQYV. The CDR3 coding sequence is TGTGCCAGCAGTGATTTTCCAACTAGCGGATACGAGCAGTACGTC.

The gene calls are TRBV27 and TRBJ2-1, with TRBD2 matching over 9 bases. The CDR3 is 21 residues long. Germline loops: CDR1 MNHEY, CDR2 SMNVEV (reference sequence). Trimming removed 3 bases from V and 4 bases from J; junction bases left unmatched: 22. CDR3 in DNA: TGTGCCAGCAGTTTGAGCTCCGGGACAGAACTAGCGGGCCGCTTGTACAATGAGCAGTTCTTC. It yields the protein CASSLSSGTELAGRLYNEQFF.

The chain combines TRBV10-3 with TRBJ2-1, with 7 bases lining up with TRBD2. Losses at the gene ends were 9 bases for V and 7 bases for J; bases not matched to a gene: 15. This CDR3 comprises 15 residues. Germline V lookup: CDR1 ENHRY, CDR2 SYGVKD. CDR3: CAIRTGTNVGNEQFF. In nucleotides, the CDR3 is TGTGCCATTAGAACCGGGACTAACGTGGGGAATGAGCAGTTCTTC.

This clonotype was counted between two and nine times. The chain couples TRBV6-1 to TRBJ2-7; 10 bases agree with TRBD1. After removal of 8 bases from V and 3 bases from J, the junction contained 4 bases not matched to a gene. The CDR3 loop spans 13 amino acids. The germline CDR1 and CDR2 sequences are MNHNS and SASEGT. The CDR3 coding sequence is TGTGCCAGCCTGAGGACAGGGGGCTACGAGCAGTACTTC. It specifies CASLRTGGYEQYF.

This clonotype came up a few times. J is TRBJ1-6 and V is TRBV6-5; the match to TRBD1 covers 8 bases. This CDR3 is 12 amino acids long. CDR1 and CDR2 (germline): MNHEY, SVGAGI. After removal of 4 bases from V and 18 bases from J, the junction contained 8 bases not matched to a gene. This chain's CDR3 is CASSSEDRVYHF. The CDR3, as DNA: TGTGCCAGCAGTTCCGAGGACAGGGTGTACCACTTT.

The table lists this clonotype with a few counts. One end of the junction does not line up with germline, which may come from a read error. This sequence joins TRBV12-3 or TRBV12-4 and TRBJ1-6; 8 bases align to TRBD1. This CDR3 region has 17 residues. In DNA form, the CDR3 reads TGTGCCAGCATTCCCCGGGTCGAGGACAGGGATAACTCACCCCTCCACTTT. Protein sequence: CASIPRVEDRDNSPLHF.

In this sample, this clonotype turned up a few times. This chain links TRBV5-1 with TRBJ2-5, with TRBD1 matching 9 bases. J was trimmed by 4 bases and V by 8 bases; bases with no gene match: 12. The CDR3 covers 15 residues. The germline V gene encodes CDR1 SGHRS and CDR2 YFSETQ. The CDR3 reads CASASKGQGRETQYF. CDR3 nucleotides: TGCGCCAGTGCGAGCAAGGGACAGGGTCGAGAGACCCAGTACTTC.

This clonotype was detected a few times. CDR3 coding DNA: TGTGCCAGCAGCGGCCATAGACAGGACAACTATGGCTACACCTTC. This sequence encodes CASSGHRQDNYGYTF. The chain uses TRBV9 and TRBJ1-2, with a possible D match to TRBD1 (6 bases). Germline V gene data show CDR1 as SGDLS and CDR2 as YYNGEE. The CDR3 has 15 residues. V was pared by 3 bases and J by 2 bases, with 14 bases between.

The table lists this clonotype with a few counts. The chain uses TRBV5-5 and TRBJ2-3; D remains unclear. Germline V CDR1 and CDR2: SGHKS, YYEKEE (reference sequence). This CDR3 is 16 amino acids long. The V gene lost 1 base and the J gene lost 4 bases, with 16 bases spanning the gap. This chain's CDR3 is CASSLTWLRTSDTQYF. The CDR3 DNA is TGTGCCAGCAGCTTGACGTGGCTTCGCACATCAGATACGCAGTATTTT.

The chain uses TRBV7-8 and TRBJ1-6, with 7 bases aligning to TRBD1. Germline assignment: CDR1 SGHVS and CDR2 FQNEAQ. Trimming removed 5 bases from V and 7 bases from J; junction bases left unmatched: 8. The CDR3 runs to 15 residues. The chain's CDR3 is CASSPEGQRNSPLHF. The CDR3 region has the DNA TGTGCCAGCAGCCCGGAGGGACAGAGGAATTCACCCCTCCACTTT.

J is TRBJ2-1 and V is TRBV7-9; perhaps TRBD2 as D (6 bases). There are 16 residues in the CDR3. Germline CDR1 SEHNR, CDR2 FQNEAQ (reference sequence). The V end lost 5 bases, the J end lost 4 bases, and 18 bases lay between the germline ends. CDR3 bases: TGTGCCAGCAGCCTCTTCCCTAGCGCCAAGTACAATGAGCAGTTCTTC. Translated: CASSLFPSAKYNEQFF.

This clonotype has at least ten counts. The chain uses TRBV11-2 and TRBJ2-4, with D unclear. The germline CDR1 and CDR2 sequences are SGHAT and FQNNGV. The length of the CDR3 is 15 residues. V lost 5 bases and J lost 0, with 11 bases in between. The CDR3 sequence: CASSPYALAKNIQYF. DNA of the CDR3: TGTGCCAGCAGCCCATACGCCTTAGCCAAAAACATTCAGTACTTC.

This clonotype appeared a few times. This chain joins TRBV6-6 and TRBJ2-1; the D gene is possibly TRBD1 (5 bases). The V gene lost 2 bases and the J gene lost 5 bases, with 10 bases spanning the gap. The CDR3 contains 14 residues. Germline CDR1 reads MNHNY; CDR2 reads SVGAGI (reference sequence). CDR3 sequence (DNA): TGTGCCAGCAGTTACGGCAGGGTGAACAATGAGCAGTTCTTC. Translation: CASSYGRVNNEQFF.

The gene calls are TRBV20-1 and TRBJ2-5; 7 nucleotides agree with TRBD1. J lost 0 bases, V lost 1 base, and 2 bases had no gene match. Germline CDR1 DFQATT, CDR2 SNEGSKA (reference sequence). The CDR3 contains 14 residues. CDR3 loop: CSARVGQHQETQYF. The CDR3 DNA reads as TGCAGTGCTAGAGTGGGACAGCACCAAGAGACCCAGTACTTC.

The rearrangement links TRBV11-2 to TRBJ1-1; D unresolved. Germline lookup yields CDR1 SGHAT and CDR2 FQNNGV. Deletions cut 5 bases from V and 2 bases from J, with 12 bases between. The CDR3 runs 14 residues. The CDR3 sequence: CASSDTDFNTEAFF. CDR3 sequence (DNA): TGTGCCAGCAGCGACACGGACTTCAACACTGAAGCTTTCTTT.